This T cell receptor beta chain was recovered during a study of blood T cell repertoires in COVID-19. About the research overall: COVID-19 samples, acute and convalescent, were from the United States, Italy and Spain. From T cells, B-cell-depleted T cells, or PBMCs came the material, which was cDNA or gDNA.

Original methodology: Amplification of reference gene primers provided the estimated nucleated cell counts. Profiled with immunoSEQ multiplex PCR; TCRdb holds only in-frame clones, not every one. Clone size and the V and J calls come from that table; the DNA yielded D and trimming. Of 64,000 or so clones in the sample, around 86% were seen once. With 6 bases clipped from V and 8 bases from J, the junction kept 9 bases outside the gene matches. The germline CDR1 and CDR2 sequences are MNHEY and SVGAGI. The length of the CDR3 is 15 residues. The chain is built from TRBV6-5 and TRBJ2-1; 11 bases agree with TRBD2. This TCR derives from a man aged 35 to 55 with acute or convalescent COVID-19. Sequencing used peripheral blood. CDR3 bases: TGTGCCAGCAGGACCCTAGCGGGGGGCCGGGATGAGCAGTTCTTC. Protein: CASRTLAGGRDEQFF.